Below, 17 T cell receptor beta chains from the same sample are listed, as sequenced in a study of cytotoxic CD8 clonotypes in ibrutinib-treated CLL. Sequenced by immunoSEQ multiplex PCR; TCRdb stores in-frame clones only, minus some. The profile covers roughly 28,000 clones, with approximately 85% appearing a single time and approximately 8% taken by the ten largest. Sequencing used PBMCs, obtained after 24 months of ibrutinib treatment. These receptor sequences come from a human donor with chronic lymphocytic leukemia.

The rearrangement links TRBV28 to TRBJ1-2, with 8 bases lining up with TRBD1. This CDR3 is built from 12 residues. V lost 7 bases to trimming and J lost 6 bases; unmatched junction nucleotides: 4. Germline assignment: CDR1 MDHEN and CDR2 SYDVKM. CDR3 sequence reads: CASTDRGHGYTF. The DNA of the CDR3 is TGTGCCAGCACCGACAGGGGACATGGCTACACCTTC.

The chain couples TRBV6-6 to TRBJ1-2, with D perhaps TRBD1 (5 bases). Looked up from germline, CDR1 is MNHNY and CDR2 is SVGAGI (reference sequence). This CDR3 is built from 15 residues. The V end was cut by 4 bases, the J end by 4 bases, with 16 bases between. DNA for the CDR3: TGTGCCAGCAGTTTTGGAGGGGATGTCGGCTATGGCTACACCTTC. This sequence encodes CASSFGGDVGYGYTF.

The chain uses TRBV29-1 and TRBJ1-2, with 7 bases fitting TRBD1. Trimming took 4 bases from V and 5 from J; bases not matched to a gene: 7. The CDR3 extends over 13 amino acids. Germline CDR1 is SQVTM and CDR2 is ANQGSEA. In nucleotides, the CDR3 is TGCAGCGTTGGTACAGGGGAAGAGTATGGCTACACCTTC. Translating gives CSVGTGEEYGYTF.

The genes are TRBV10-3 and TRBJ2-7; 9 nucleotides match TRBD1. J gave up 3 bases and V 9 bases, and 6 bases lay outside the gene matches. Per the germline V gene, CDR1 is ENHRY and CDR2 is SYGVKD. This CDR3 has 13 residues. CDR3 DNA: TGTGCCATATTACCGGGACAGGGCTACGAGCAGTACTTC. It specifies CAILPGQGYEQYF.

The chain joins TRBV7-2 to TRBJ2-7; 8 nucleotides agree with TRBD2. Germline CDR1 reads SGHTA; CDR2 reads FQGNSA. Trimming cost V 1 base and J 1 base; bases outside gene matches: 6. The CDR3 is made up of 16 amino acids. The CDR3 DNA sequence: TGTGCCAGCAGCTTAGGTCCAGCGGGGGCGTCCTACGAGCAGTACTTC. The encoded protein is CASSLGPAGASYEQYF.

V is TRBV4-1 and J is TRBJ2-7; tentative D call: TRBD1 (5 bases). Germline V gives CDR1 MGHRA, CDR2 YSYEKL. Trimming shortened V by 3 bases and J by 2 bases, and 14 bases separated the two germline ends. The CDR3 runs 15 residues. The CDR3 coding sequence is TGCGCCAGCAGCCACCAGGAAGACAGAGCCTACGAGCAGTACTTC. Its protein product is CASSHQEDRAYEQYF.

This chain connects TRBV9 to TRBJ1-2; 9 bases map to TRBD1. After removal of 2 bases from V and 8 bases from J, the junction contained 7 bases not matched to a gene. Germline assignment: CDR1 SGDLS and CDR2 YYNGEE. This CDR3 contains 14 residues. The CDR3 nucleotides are TGTGCCAGCAGCGTCCGGGACAGGGCGGGAGGCTACACCTTC. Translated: CASSVRDRAGGYTF.

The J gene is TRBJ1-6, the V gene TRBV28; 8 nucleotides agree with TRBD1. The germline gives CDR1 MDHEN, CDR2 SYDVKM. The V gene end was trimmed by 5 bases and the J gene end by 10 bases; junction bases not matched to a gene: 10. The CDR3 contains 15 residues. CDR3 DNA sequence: TGTGCCAGCAGTCCCTCGACAGGGGCACGGTCACCCCTCCACTTT. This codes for CASSPSTGARSPLHF.

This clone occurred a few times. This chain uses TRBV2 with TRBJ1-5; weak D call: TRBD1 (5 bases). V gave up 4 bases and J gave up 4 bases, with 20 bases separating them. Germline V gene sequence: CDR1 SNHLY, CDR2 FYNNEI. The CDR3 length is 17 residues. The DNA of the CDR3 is TGTGCCAGCAGTGCCTCGGGGCAGCAAGTTCATAATCAGCCCCAGCATTTT. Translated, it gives CASSASGQQVHNQPQHF. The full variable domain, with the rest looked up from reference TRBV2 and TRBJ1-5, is EPEVTQTPSHQVTQMGQEVILRCVPISNHLYFYWYRQILGQKVEFLVSFYNNEISEKSEIFDDQFSVERPDGSNFTLKIRSTKLEDSAMYFCASSASGQQVHNQPQHFGDGTRLSIL.

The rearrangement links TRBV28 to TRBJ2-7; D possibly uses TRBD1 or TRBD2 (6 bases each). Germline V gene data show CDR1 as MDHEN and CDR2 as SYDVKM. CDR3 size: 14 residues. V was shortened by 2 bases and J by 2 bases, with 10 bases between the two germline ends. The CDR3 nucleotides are TGTGCCAGCAGTTTAGGAGGGGACACCTACGAGCAGTACTTC. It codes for CASSLGGDTYEQYF.

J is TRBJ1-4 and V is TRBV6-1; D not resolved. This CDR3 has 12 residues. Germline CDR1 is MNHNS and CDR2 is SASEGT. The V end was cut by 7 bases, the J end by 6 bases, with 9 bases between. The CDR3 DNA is TGTGCCAGCATAGGTGGCTATGAAAAACTGTTTTTT. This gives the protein CASIGGYEKLFF.

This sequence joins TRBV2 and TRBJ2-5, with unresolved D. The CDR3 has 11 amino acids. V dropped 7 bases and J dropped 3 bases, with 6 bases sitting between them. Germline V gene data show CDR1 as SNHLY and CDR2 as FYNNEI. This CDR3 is CASIKEETQYF. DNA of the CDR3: TGTGCCAGCATAAAGGAAGAGACCCAGTACTTC.

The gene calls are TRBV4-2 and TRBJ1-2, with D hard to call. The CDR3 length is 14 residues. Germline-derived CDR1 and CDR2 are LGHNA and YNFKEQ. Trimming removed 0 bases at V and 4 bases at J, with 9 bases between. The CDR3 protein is CASSQDYGGYGYTF. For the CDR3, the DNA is TGTGCCAGCAGCCAAGATTACGGAGGCTATGGCTACACCTTC.

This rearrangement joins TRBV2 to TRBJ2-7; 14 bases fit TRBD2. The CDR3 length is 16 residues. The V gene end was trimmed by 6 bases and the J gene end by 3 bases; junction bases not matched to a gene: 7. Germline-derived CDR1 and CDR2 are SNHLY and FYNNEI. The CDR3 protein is CASSGTSGGPIYEQYF. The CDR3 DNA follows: TGTGCCAGCAGCGGGACTAGCGGGGGTCCTATCTACGAGCAGTACTTC.

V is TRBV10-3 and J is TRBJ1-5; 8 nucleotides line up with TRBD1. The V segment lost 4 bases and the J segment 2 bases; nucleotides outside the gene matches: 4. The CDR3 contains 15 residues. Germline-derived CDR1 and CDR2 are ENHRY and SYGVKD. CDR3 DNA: TGTGCCATCAGTGGGACAGGGATCGGCAATCAGCCCCAGCATTTT. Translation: CAISGTGIGNQPQHF.

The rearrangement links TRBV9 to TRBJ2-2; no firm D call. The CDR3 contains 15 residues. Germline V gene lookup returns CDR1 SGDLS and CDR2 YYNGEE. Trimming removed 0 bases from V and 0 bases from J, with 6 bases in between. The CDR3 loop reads CASSVALTNTGELFF. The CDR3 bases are TGTGCCAGCAGCGTAGCCCTCACGAACACCGGGGAGCTGTTTTTT.

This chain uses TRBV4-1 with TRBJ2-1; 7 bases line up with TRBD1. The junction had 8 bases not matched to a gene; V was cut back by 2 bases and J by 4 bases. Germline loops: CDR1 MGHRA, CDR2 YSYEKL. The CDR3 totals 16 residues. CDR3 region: CASSQPGTEGYNEQFF. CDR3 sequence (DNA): TGCGCCAGCAGCCAACCGGGGACAGAGGGATACAATGAGCAGTTCTTC.